The clone carrying this TCR beta chain was seen at least ten times. Per the germline V gene, CDR1 is SGDLS and CDR2 is YYNGEE. Trimming left V 3 bases short and J 5 bases short, with 8 bases between. CDR3 length: 12 residues. This specimen comes from a study of T cells in Graves' hyperthyroidism and ophthalmopathy. These patients, aged 18 to 65, had recently diagnosed hyperthyroidism lasting under 2 months. RNA transcripts were the template for amplifying TCR beta CDR3 regions. A set of HTBI primers served as the primers for a first-round RT-PCR of the TCR CDR3. TCRdb passed the multiplex PCR reads through MiXCR, listing each CDR3 protein once. The sample carries 150,000 or so distinct CDR3 sequences, roughly 9.4% recorded once.

The sequence came from a woman aged 18-30 years with Graves' hyperthyroidism that later progressed to Graves' ophthalmopathy. The V gene is TRBV9, the J gene TRBJ1-2; tentative D call: TRBD1 (6 bases). Sequenced: blood. The CDR3 region has the DNA TGTGCCAGCAGCGGGACAGAGTATGGCTACACCTTC. Protein product: CASSGTEYGYTF. The whole variable domain, remainder taken from reference TRBV9 and TRBJ1-2, is DSGVTQTPKHLITATGQRVTLRCSPRSGDLSVYWYQQSLDQGLQFLIQYYNGEERAKGNILERFSAQQFPDLHSELNLSSLELGDSALYFCASSGTEYGYTFGSGTRLTVV.